Below, 25 T cell receptor beta chains from the same sample are listed, as sequenced in a study of resident and recirculating memory T cells in vitiligo. Using immunoSEQ multiplex PCR, the repertoire was profiled, and TCRdb retains in-frame clones only, with some absent. The sample shows roughly 80,000 clones, under 95% of them seen only once. Sequences were obtained from blood. The origin of the receptors is a male donor with vitiligo.

The chain joins TRBV19 to TRBJ2-7; maybe TRBD2 (6 bases). The V end lost 7 bases, the J end lost 0 bases, and 13 bases lay between the germline ends. This CDR3 is 14 amino acids long. In germline, CDR1 is LNHDA, CDR2 SQIVND (reference sequence). The CDR3 region has the DNA TGTGCCAGTAAAGGGAGGTTGGTCTCCTACGAGCAGTACTTC. It specifies CASKGRLVSYEQYF.

The genes are TRBV28 and TRBJ2-7; D is unclear. Trimming cost V 6 bases and J 1 base, with 19 bases left between them. From germline, CDR1 is MDHEN and CDR2 SYDVKM. The CDR3 has 16 residues. The CDR3 region is CASSFMLTGRSYEQYF. The CDR3 bases are TGTGCCAGCAGCTTTATGTTGACGGGTAGGTCCTACGAGCAGTACTTC.

The CDR3 loop is CASSLLGLAGGLLRETQYF. The CDR3 DNA reads TGTGCCAGCAGCTTACTTGGACTAGCGGGAGGGCTTCTGCGGGAGACCCAGTACTTC. The chain joins TRBV5-6 to TRBJ2-5, with 15 bases matching TRBD2. V gave up 2 bases and J gave up 5 bases; unmatched junction bases: 13. The CDR3 runs 19 residues. Germline V gives CDR1 SGHDT, CDR2 YYEEEE.

This clone was seen only once. This chain links TRBV4-2 with TRBJ2-1, with D possibly matching TRBD1 (5 bases). V gave up 4 bases and J gave up 0 bases, with 10 bases separating them. Germline V gene lookup returns CDR1 LGHNA and CDR2 YNFKEQ. This CDR3 has 15 amino acids. The CDR3 loop is CASSPQERSYNEQFF. In DNA, the CDR3 is TGTGCCAGCAGCCCACAGGAGCGCTCCTACAATGAGCAGTTCTTC.

This clone occurred a few times. The chain has TRBV4-2 and TRBJ2-7; TRBD2 matches 7 bases. The germline CDR1 and CDR2 sequences are LGHNA and YNFKEQ. The ends lost 1 base at V and 2 bases at J; junction bases unmatched: 8. The CDR3 contains 16 residues. The CDR3 spells CASSQVLREIAYEQYF. The CDR3, as DNA: TGTGCCAGCAGCCAAGTTTTGCGGGAGATCGCCTACGAGCAGTACTTC.

The chain carries TRBV25-1 and TRBJ2-7, with D tentatively TRBD2 (6 bases). In germline, CDR1 is MGHDK, CDR2 SYGVNS. This CDR3 has 14 residues. V lost 8 bases to trimming and J lost 3 bases, with 17 bases between them. CDR3 nucleotides: TGTGCCAGCTCCAACCGCAGGAGGGACTACGAGCAGTACTTC. Protein product: CASSNRRRDYEQYF.

The chain links TRBV6-6 to TRBJ1-1; D is unresolved. From germline, CDR1 is MNHNY and CDR2 SVGAGI (reference sequence). The CDR3 is 14 residues long. V shed 5 bases and J shed 6 bases, with 16 bases lying between them. The CDR3 spells CASSEPSGVAEAFF. In DNA, the CDR3 is TGTGCCAGCAGTGAGCCTTCCGGGGTTGCTGAAGCTTTCTTT.

The chain is built from TRBV6-9 and TRBJ2-1; 8 bases align to TRBD2. This CDR3 contains 11 residues. Per germline, CDR1 MNHGY and CDR2 SVAAGI. After removal of 4 bases from V and 14 bases from J, the junction contained 4 bases not matched to a gene. Here the CDR3 DNA reads TGTGCCAGCAGTTCAGCGGGAGTGAAGTTCTTC. Translated, it gives CASSSAGVKFF.

This chain connects TRBV7-8 to TRBJ2-3; D may be TRBD1 (5 bases). The germline CDR1 and CDR2 sequences are SGHVS and FQNEAQ. Trimming removed 2 bases from V and 6 bases from J, with 12 bases in between. CDR3 length: 14 residues. The CDR3 region is CASSLRVGLDTQYF. As DNA, the CDR3 is TGTGCCAGCAGCTTAAGGGTGGGGCTCGATACGCAGTATTTT.

V is TRBV27 and J is TRBJ2-7; 12 bases are a match to TRBD2. Trimming at V came to 6 bases and at J to 1 base, leaving 10 bases not matched to a gene. From germline, CDR1 is MNHEY and CDR2 SMNVEV (reference sequence). The CDR3 length is 17 residues. CDR3 sequence: CASSLAGGPLRSYEQYF. CDR3 DNA sequence: TGTGCCAGCAGCCTAGCGGGAGGGCCTCTCAGGTCCTACGAGCAGTACTTC.

The rearrangement uses TRBV15 and TRBJ2-1; 7 bases align to TRBD2. V dropped 0 bases and J dropped 3; count of bases not matched to a gene: 8. The CDR3 is 17 residues long. Germline V CDR1 and CDR2: LNHNV, YYDKDF (reference sequence). CDR3 region: CATSRDELAFSYNEQFF. CDR3 coding DNA: TGTGCCACCAGCAGAGATGAACTAGCGTTCAGCTACAATGAGCAGTTCTTC.

The chain is built from TRBV2 and TRBJ2-5; 9 bases match TRBD2. The CDR3 is 14 amino acids. CDR1 SNHLY and CDR2 FYNNEI come from the germline V gene. The trim removed 4 bases at V and 5 bases at J, leaving 5 bases unmatched. CDR3 amino acids: CASSGIAGAETQYF. CDR3 in DNA: TGTGCCAGCAGTGGAATAGCGGGAGCCGAGACCCAGTACTTC.

By share of the sample, this clone is medium-sized. The DNA for the CDR3 is TGTGCCAGTAGTATAGGGGCAGGGACCGGGGAGCTGTTTTTT. Translated: CASSIGAGTGELFF. The rearrangement joins TRBV19 to TRBJ2-2; D perhaps matches TRBD1 (5 bases). Between the trimmed V and J ends, which lost 1 base and 5 bases, there was a span of 8 bases. The CDR3 is 14 amino acids. Germline V lookup: CDR1 LNHDA, CDR2 SQIVND (reference sequence). The whole variable domain, filled in from reference TRBV19 and TRBJ2-2, reads DGGITQSPKYLFRKEGQNVTLSCEQNLNHDAMYWYRQDPGQGLRLIYYSQIVNDFQKGDIAEGYSVSREKKESFPLTVTSAQKNPTAFYLCASSIGAGTGELFFGEGSRLTVL.

The chain is built from TRBV4-1 and TRBJ2-7; D may be TRBD1 (7 bases). Germline V gives CDR1 MGHRA, CDR2 YSYEKL. The CDR3 runs to 14 residues. V gave up 2 bases and J gave up 3 bases, with 11 bases separating them. The CDR3 protein is CASSQNRGLYEQYF. CDR3 coding DNA: TGCGCCAGCAGCCAAAACAGGGGACTCTACGAGCAGTACTTC.

V and J are TRBV11-2 and TRBJ1-2; D unclear. Trimming shortened V by 1 base and J by 5 bases, and 11 bases separated the two germline ends. The CDR3 contains 14 residues. The germline V gene encodes CDR1 SGHAT and CDR2 FQNNGV. The CDR3 spells CASSLGPGPYGYTF. DNA for the CDR3: TGTGCCAGCAGCTTAGGGCCAGGTCCTTATGGCTACACCTTC.

The rearrangement links TRBV30 to TRBJ2-7, with TRBD1 identical over 11 bases. CDR3 size: 14 residues. CDR1 is GTSNPN, CDR2 SVGIG, per germline (reference sequence). V trimming: 5 bases; J trimming: 7 bases; junction bases outside the gene matches: 10. CDR3 DNA: TGTGCCTGGTCTACCGGACAGGGGGCTCGAGAGCAGTACTTC. Protein: CAWSTGQGAREQYF.

The rearrangement joins TRBV9 to TRBJ1-3; a possible D gene is TRBD1 (6 bases). The CDR3 is 17 amino acids. Germline lookup yields CDR1 SGDLS and CDR2 YYNGEE. Trimming stripped 5 bases from V and 4 bases from J, with 22 bases between. CDR3 region: CASSPSGTPLGGNTIYF. For the CDR3, the DNA is TGTGCCAGCAGTCCCTCCGGGACACCCTTGGGGGGAAACACCATATATTTT.

The chain has TRBV19 and TRBJ2-1, with a weak D call TRBD1 (6 bases). V shed 7 bases and J shed 4 bases, with 17 bases lying between them. Germline V CDR1 and CDR2: LNHDA, SQIVND (reference sequence). The CDR3 runs to 15 residues. DNA for the CDR3: TGTGCCAGTAAAGACTCCCAGGGGCAATACAATGAGCAGTTCTTC. Its protein is CASKDSQGQYNEQFF.

V is TRBV27 and J is TRBJ2-1; the match to TRBD2 covers 7 bases. The CDR3 is 17 residues long. After removal of 6 bases from V and 4 bases from J, the junction contained 15 bases not matched to a gene. The germline V gene has CDR1 MNHEY and CDR2 SMNVEV (reference sequence). Here the CDR3 reads CASSLPPWEGGYNEQFF. The CDR3 DNA is TGTGCCAGCAGCCTACCGCCCTGGGAGGGCGGGTACAATGAGCAGTTCTTC.

The chain employs TRBV28 and TRBJ2-2, with D uncertain. Germline CDR1 MDHEN, CDR2 SYDVKM. This CDR3 spans 16 amino acids. The V and J ends lost 6 bases and 4 bases respectively, with 18 bases between them. The CDR3 sequence is CASSPTPPTGTGELFF. In DNA, the CDR3 is TGTGCCAGCAGCCCCACTCCGCCAACTGGCACCGGGGAGCTGTTTTTT.

The V and J genes are TRBV5-8 and TRBJ2-4; TRBD1 agrees at 7 bases. V lost 0 bases to trimming and J lost 6 bases; unmatched junction nucleotides: 6. In germline, CDR1 is SGHTS, CDR2 YDEGEE. This CDR3 comprises 15 residues. CDR3 in amino acids: CASSLVPPGGNIQYF. In DNA form, the CDR3 reads TGTGCCAGCAGCTTGGTTCCCCCAGGGGGAAACATTCAGTACTTC.

The chain recombines TRBV9 with TRBJ2-7; 7 bases map to TRBD1. The CDR3 spans 17 residues. V was clipped by 2 bases and J by 0 bases; unmatched bases: 11. The germline gives CDR1 SGDLS, CDR2 YYNGEE. CDR3 sequence reads: CASSVGSGTASSYEQYF. For the CDR3, the DNA is TGTGCCAGCAGCGTTGGGTCCGGGACAGCAAGCTCCTACGAGCAGTACTTC.

This rearrangement joins TRBV7-3 to TRBJ1-3; D is unresolved. The CDR3 extends over 16 amino acids. Trimming removed 2 bases from V and 3 bases from J, with 14 bases in between. The germline gives CDR1 SGHTA, CDR2 FQGTGA. The CDR3 is CASSLVGGPLGNTIYF. CDR3 DNA: TGTGCCAGCAGCTTAGTAGGAGGCCCGCTTGGAAACACCATATATTTT.

V gene TRBV5-1 combines with J gene TRBJ2-7, with 12 bases fitting TRBD1. With V trimmed by 2 bases and J by 7 bases, 4 bases remained unmatched. CDR3 size: 14 residues. Germline V gene lookup returns CDR1 SGHRS and CDR2 YFSETQ. The DNA for the CDR3 is TGCGCCAGCAGCTTTCGGGGACAGGGGGCAGAGCAGTACTTC. Its protein product is CASSFRGQGAEQYF.

This chain joins TRBV4-1 and TRBJ2-7; possibly TRBD1 for D (6 bases). Between the trimmed V and J ends, which lost 0 bases and 9 bases, there was a span of 24 bases. CDR1 MGHRA and CDR2 YSYEKL come from the germline V gene. There are 17 residues in the CDR3. The CDR3 DNA reads as TGCGCCAGCAGCCAAGATTTAGCCACAGGGCTCACCCATGGGCAGTACTTC. Its translation is CASSQDLATGLTHGQYF.